The present T cell receptor (beta chain) was sequenced within a study of T cell responses to AZD1222 COVID-19 vaccine (dated by TCRdb to about 2021). Regarding the research as a whole: AZD1222 recipients whose second dose came at about 4 weeks and those whose second dose came at about 12 weeks were combined into one group, since spike-specific TCR depth and breadth did not differ between the two schedules. TCR sequencing covered some 240 trial participants: 200 to 220 given two doses of AZD1222 and about 26 given two doses of MenACWY control vaccine. Trial participants were enrolled into age subgroups of 18-55, 56-69 and 70-plus years, which contained about 160, 30 and 59 TCR-sequenced participants, respectively.

Study-wide findings and limitations: Reportedly, close to half of the unique spike-specific TCRs recognized epitopes lying outside the regions that are mutated in the B.1.351 and B.1.1.7 variants. In the small 56-69-year group, the increase in depth fell short of significance, most likely because of low power. The whole spike protein was spanned by vaccine-associated CD4 TCRs, and dominant responses were seen in regions 160-218 and 743-854. Because no day 14 peak-response samples were available, repertoires were characterized only after the peak T cell response. After two AZD1222 doses, spike-specific TCR breadth and depth were significantly higher than at day 0 and than in MenACWY recipients. Conclusions about previously exposed vaccinees were limited because only six or seven AZD1222 recipients were SARS-CoV-2 seropositive at baseline. Participants were mostly white British, with more females than males. The authors suggested clonal diversity may have been underestimated.

The label giving this sample's time point can be read as: baseline before first vaccination. The vaccinee samples were drawn from two UK trials, COV001 and COV002, one of which was a single-blind randomized controlled phase 2/3 trial testing AZD1222 (ChAdOx1 nCoV-19) in healthy adults. For TCRbeta chain sequencing, PBMC samples were collected from trial participants at day 0 and at day 28 after the second dose. The CDR3 regions of human TCRbeta chains were analyzed by immunosequencing. As for the original processing: TCRs in the repertoires were compared against a reference library of SARS-CoV-2-specific TCRs that had been generated with the MIRA antigen-specificity platform. Breadth was defined as the fraction of unique TCRs that were SARS-CoV-2-associated. Depth was defined as the fraction of total T cells that were SARS-CoV-2-associated. Using the MIRA data, each spike-specific TCR was mapped to the spike region that the TCR reacts to and placed in a CD4 or CD8 class. Log10-transformed breadth and depth values were compared by one-way ANOVA with Sidak's multiple comparisons tests. TCRdb took over this immuneACCESS table, retaining in-frame rearrangements with V and J assigned. Such tables are incomplete; in checked studies, under half of the missing clones stem from an unresolved V gene, and the remainder is unexplained. V and J calls and clone size are copied from that table; D and trimming were computed from the DNA. The sample includes 150,000 to 200,000 clones, with about 92% observed a single time. About 0.9% of the sample lies in the top ten.

Trimming takes 4 bases from V and 5 bases from J, and the germline ends sit 12 bases apart. CDR1 and CDR2 were assigned from the germline V gene as SGDLS and YYNGEE. From cysteine to phenylalanine, the CDR3 is 13 amino acids long. The kept DNA is CDR3 alone, 39 bases in frame from the first base. As for this clone: It lacks a known antigen. Qualities for individual bases were not recorded, and no much larger clone is one base off.

This sequence was found in an adult in good health. Sequenced here: peripheral blood, sampled on day 0 of AZD1222 vaccination. This chain joins TRBV9 to TRBJ2-5, and the D gene may be TRBD2, 5 bases matching. The DNA sequence reads TGTGCCAGCAGCTCCTTAAGCGGTGAGACCCAGTACTTC. Translated, this gives CASSSLSGETQYF.